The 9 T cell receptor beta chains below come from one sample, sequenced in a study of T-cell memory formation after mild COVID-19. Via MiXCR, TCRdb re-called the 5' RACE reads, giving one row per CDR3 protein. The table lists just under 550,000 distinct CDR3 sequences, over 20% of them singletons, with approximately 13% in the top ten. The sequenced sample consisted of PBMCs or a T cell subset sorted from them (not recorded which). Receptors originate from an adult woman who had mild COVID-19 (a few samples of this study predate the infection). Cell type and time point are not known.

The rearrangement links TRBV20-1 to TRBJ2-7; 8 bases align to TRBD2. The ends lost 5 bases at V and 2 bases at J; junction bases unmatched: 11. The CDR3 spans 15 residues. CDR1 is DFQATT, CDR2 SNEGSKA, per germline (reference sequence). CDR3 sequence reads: CSASRGSGDPYEQYF. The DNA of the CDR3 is TGCAGTGCTTCCCGTGGTAGCGGGGATCCCTACGAGCAGTACTTC.

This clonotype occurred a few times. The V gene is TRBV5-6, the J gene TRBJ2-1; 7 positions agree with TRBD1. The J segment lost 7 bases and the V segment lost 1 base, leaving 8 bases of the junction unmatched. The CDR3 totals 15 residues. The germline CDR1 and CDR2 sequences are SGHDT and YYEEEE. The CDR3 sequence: CASSLTAGGMNEQFF. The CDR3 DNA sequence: TGTGCCAGCAGCTTGACGGCAGGGGGTATGAATGAGCAGTTCTTC. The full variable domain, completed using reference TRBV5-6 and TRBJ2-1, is DAGVTQSPTHLIKTRGQQVTLRCSPKSGHDTVSWYQQALGQGPQFIFQYYEEEERQRGNFPDRFSGHQFPNYSSELNVNALLLGDSALYLCASSLTAGGMNEQFFGPGTRLTVL.

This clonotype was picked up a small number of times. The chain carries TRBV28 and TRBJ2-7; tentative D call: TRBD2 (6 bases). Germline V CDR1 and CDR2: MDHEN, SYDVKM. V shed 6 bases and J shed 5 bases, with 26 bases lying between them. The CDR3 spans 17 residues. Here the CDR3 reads CASRTSGGVGESDEQYF. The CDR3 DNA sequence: TGTGCCAGCAGAACCTCTGGCGGGGTAGGGGAATCGGACGAGCAGTACTTC. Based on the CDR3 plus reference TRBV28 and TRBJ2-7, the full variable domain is DVKVTQSSRYLVKRTGEKVFLECVQDMDHENMFWYRQDPGLGLRLIYFSYDVKMKEKGDIPEGYSVSREKKERFSLILESASTNQTSMYLCASRTSGGVGESDEQYFGPGTRLTVT.

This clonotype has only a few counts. CDR3 bases: TGTGCCAGCAGCTTATACAGGGACAATGAGCAGTTCTTC. As protein: CASSLYRDNEQFF. The rearrangement joins TRBV7-3 to TRBJ2-1; weak D call: TRBD1 (6 bases). The ends were cut back, 2 bases at V and 5 bases at J, with 7 bases in the middle. Germline V CDR1 and CDR2: SGHTA, FQGTGA. There are 13 residues in the CDR3. Looking up the rest from reference TRBV7-3 and TRBJ2-1 gives the full variable domain: GAGVSQTPSNKVTEKGKYVELRCDPISGHTALYWYRQSLGQGPEFLIYFQGTGAADDSGLPNDRFFAVRPEGSVSTLKIQRTERGDSAVYLCASSLYRDNEQFFGPGTRLTVL.

The CDR3 sequence is CASSEARVLTGFVFF. The DNA of the CDR3 is TGTGCCAGCAGTGAAGCGCGGGTTTTGACAGGGTTTGTTTTCTTT. This chain connects TRBV6-1 to TRBJ1-1; 7 bases agree with TRBD1. Germline CDR1 is MNHNS and CDR2 is SASEGT. The CDR3 is made up of 15 amino acids. J lost 13 bases, V lost 0 bases, and 14 bases had no gene match.

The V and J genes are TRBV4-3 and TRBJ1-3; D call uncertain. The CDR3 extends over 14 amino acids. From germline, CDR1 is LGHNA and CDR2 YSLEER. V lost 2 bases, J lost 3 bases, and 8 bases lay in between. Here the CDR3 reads CASSQHGSGNTIYF. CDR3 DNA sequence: TGCGCCAGCAGCCAACATGGCAGTGGAAACACCATATATTTT.

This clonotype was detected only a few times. The CDR3 sequence is CASSLQLTDTQYF. In nucleotides, the CDR3 is TGTGCCAGCAGTTTGCAGCTCACAGATACGCAGTATTTT. V gene TRBV27 combines with J gene TRBJ2-3; unclear D gene. This CDR3 comprises 13 residues. Germline V lookup: CDR1 MNHEY, CDR2 SMNVEV (reference sequence). With 3 bases removed from V and 2 bases from J, the gap between germline ends came to 6 bases.

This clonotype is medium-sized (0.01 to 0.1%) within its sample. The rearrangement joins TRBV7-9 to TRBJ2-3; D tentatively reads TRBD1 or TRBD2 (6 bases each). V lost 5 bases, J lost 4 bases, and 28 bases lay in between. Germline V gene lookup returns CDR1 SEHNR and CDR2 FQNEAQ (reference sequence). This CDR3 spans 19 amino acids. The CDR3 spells CASSPRTAAGRTTPDTQYF. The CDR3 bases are TGTGCCAGCAGCCCTAGGACAGCTGCCGGGCGGACTACCCCAGATACGCAGTATTTT.

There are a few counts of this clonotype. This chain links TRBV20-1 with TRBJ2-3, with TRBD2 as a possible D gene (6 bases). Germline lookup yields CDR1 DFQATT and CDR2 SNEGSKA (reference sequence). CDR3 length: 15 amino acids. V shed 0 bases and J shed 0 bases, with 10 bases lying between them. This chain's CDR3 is CSARDGGTSTDTQYF. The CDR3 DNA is TGCAGTGCTAGAGACGGAGGGACTAGCACAGATACGCAGTATTTT.